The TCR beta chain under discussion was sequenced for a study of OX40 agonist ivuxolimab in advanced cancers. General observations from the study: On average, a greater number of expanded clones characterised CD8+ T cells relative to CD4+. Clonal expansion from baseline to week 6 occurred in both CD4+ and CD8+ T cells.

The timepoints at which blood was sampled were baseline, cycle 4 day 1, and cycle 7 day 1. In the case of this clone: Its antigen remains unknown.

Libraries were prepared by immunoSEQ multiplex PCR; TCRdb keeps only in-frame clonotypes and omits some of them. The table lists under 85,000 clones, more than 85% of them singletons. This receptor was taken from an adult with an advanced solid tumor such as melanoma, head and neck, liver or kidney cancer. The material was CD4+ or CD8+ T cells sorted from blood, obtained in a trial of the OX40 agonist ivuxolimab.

The CDR3, as DNA: TGTGCCAGCAGCCTAGGGACCGAAAACTACGAGCAGTACTTC. Amino acids: CASSLGTENYEQYF. This chain connects TRBV11-3 to TRBJ2-7; either TRBD1 or TRBD2 may supply D (5 bases each). Trimming removed 5 bases at V and 3 bases at J, with 14 bases between. The length of the CDR3 is 14 residues. Germline V gene data show CDR1 as SGHNT and CDR2 as YENEEA.